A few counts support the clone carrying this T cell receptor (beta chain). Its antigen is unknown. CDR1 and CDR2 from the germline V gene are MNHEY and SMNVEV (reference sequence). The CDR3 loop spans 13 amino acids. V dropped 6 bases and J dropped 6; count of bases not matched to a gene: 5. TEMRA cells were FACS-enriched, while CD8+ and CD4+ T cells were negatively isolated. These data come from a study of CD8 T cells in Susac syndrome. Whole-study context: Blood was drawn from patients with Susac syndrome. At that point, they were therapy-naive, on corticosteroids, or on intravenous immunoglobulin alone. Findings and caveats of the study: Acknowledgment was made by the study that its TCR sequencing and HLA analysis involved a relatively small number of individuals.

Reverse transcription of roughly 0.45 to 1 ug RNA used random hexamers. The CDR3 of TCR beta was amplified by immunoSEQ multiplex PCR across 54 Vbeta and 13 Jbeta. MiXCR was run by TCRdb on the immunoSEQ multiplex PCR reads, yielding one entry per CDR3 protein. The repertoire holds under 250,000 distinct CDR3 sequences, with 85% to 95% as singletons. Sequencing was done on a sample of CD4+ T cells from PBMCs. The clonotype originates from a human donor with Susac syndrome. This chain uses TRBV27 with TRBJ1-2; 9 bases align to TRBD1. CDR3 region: CASSQDRGDGYTF. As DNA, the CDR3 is TGTGCCAGCAGCCAGGACAGGGGCGATGGCTACACCTTC.